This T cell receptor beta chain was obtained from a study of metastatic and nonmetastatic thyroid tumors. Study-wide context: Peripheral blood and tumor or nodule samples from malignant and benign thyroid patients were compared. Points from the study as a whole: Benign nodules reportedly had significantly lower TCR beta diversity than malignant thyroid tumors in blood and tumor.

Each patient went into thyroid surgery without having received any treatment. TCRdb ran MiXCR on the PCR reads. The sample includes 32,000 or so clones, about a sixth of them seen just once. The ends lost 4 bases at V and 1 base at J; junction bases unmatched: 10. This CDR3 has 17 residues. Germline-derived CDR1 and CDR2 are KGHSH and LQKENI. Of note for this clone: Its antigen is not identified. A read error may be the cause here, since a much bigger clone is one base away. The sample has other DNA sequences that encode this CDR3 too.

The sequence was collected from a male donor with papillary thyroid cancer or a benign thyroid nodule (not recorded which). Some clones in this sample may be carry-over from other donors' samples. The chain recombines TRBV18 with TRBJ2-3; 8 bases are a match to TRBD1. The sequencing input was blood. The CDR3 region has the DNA TGTGCCAGCTCACATGGACTTACGGGACAGGGCACAGATACGCAGTATTTT. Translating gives CASSHGLTGQGTDTQYF.